Each of the 28 T cell receptor beta chains below was sequenced from the same sample in a study of cytomegalovirus exposure and HLA in healthy donors. Method: immunoSEQ multiplex PCR; TCRdb's copy keeps in-frame clones and lacks some. The sample shows tens of thousands of clones, around 88% of them seen only once. Sequencing was performed on PBMCs. Receptors were obtained from a woman younger than 30 in good health and CMV-seronegative.

In DNA, the CDR3 is TGTGCCAGCAGCGACAGGGGGAGTTTGGGCATTCAGTACTTC. Protein: CASSDRGSLGIQYF. The genes are TRBV7-9 and TRBJ2-4; 9 nucleotides align to TRBD1. Looked up from germline, CDR1 is SEHNR and CDR2 is FQNEAQ (reference sequence). The CDR3 contains 14 residues. J was trimmed by 9 bases and V by 5 bases; bases with no gene match: 8. The whole variable domain, remainder taken from reference TRBV7-9 and TRBJ2-4, is DTGVSQNPRHKITKRGQNVTFRCDPISEHNRLYWYRQTLGQGPEFLTYFQNEAQLEKSRLLSDRFSAERPKGSFSTLEIQRTEQGDSAMYLCASSDRGSLGIQYFGAGTRLSVL.

This clone has a single count. The chain is built from TRBV2 and TRBJ1-2; 9 nucleotides agree with TRBD1. V shed 6 bases, J shed 8 bases, and the junction held 7 bases outside the gene matches. Germline V gives CDR1 SNHLY, CDR2 FYNNEI. The CDR3 length is 13 residues. The CDR3 coding sequence is TGTGCCAGCAGAACAGGGGGCTTCAGCGGCTACACCTTC. Its translation: CASRTGGFSGYTF. The complete variable domain, with remaining parts taken from reference TRBV2 and TRBJ1-2, reads EPEVTQTPSHQVTQMGQEVILRCVPISNHLYFYWYRQILGQKVEFLVSFYNNEISEKSEIFDDQFSVERPDGSNFTLKIRSTKLEDSAMYFCASRTGGFSGYTFGSGTRLTVV.

This chain links TRBV6-1 with TRBJ2-7; the match to TRBD1 covers 7 bases. The CDR3 spans 14 residues. The germline CDR1 and CDR2 sequences are MNHNS and SASEGT. V lost 1 base and J lost 4; bases outside the gene matches: 4. CDR3 bases: TGTGCCAGCAGTGAAGGTGCAGGGGGATACGAGCAGTACTTC. Translating it yields CASSEGAGGYEQYF.

This clone was counted once. The chain joins TRBV5-1 to TRBJ1-1; D possibly corresponds to TRBD1 (5 bases). Germline assignment: CDR1 SGHRS and CDR2 YFSETQ. This CDR3 region has 14 residues. V lost 4 bases, J lost 4 bases, and 14 bases lay in between. CDR3 sequence (DNA): TGCGCCAGCAGCGGTTGGCGGGGGGGCACTGAAGCTTTCTTT. As protein: CASSGWRGGTEAFF.

The genes are TRBV28 and TRBJ2-3; maybe TRBD2 (6 bases). The germline V gene has CDR1 MDHEN and CDR2 SYDVKM. The CDR3 sequence is 11 residues long. V lost 11 bases and J lost 4, with 10 bases in between. Written as DNA, the CDR3 is TGTGCCGGAGGGTTCTCAGATACGCAGTATTTT. This gives the protein CAGGFSDTQYF. The full variable domain, rest sourced from reference TRBV28 and TRBJ2-3, is DVKVTQSSRYLVKRTGEKVFLECVQDMDHENMFWYRQDPGLGLRLIYFSYDVKMKEKGDIPEGYSVSREKKERFSLILESASTNQTSMYLCAGGFSDTQYFGPGTRLTVL.

V usage is TRBV4-3 and J usage is TRBJ2-7; 9 positions match TRBD1. This CDR3 is 15 amino acids long. V lost 4 bases and J lost 6; bases outside the gene matches: 10. Per the germline V gene, CDR1 is LGHNA and CDR2 is YSLEER. CDR3 sequence reads: CASSPTRTGAVEQYF. DNA for the CDR3: TGCGCCAGCAGCCCCACAAGGACAGGGGCGGTCGAGCAGTACTTC.

The chain recombines TRBV5-1 with TRBJ2-3; 9 nucleotides line up with TRBD2. The germline V gene has CDR1 SGHRS and CDR2 YFSETQ. The J segment lost 2 bases and the V segment lost 6 bases, leaving 10 bases of the junction unmatched. This CDR3 spans 16 amino acids. The CDR3 DNA sequence: TGCGCCAGCACCCTGGGGGCTAGCGGGGACACAGATACGCAGTATTTT. Translated: CASTLGASGDTDTQYF.

The V gene is TRBV28, the J gene TRBJ2-7, with D perhaps matching TRBD2 (5 bases). The V end lost 7 bases, the J end lost 2 bases, and 18 bases lay between the germline ends. CDR1 and CDR2 from the germline V gene are MDHEN and SYDVKM. The CDR3 is 15 residues long. CDR3 nucleotide sequence: TGTGCCAGCATCTCCGGAGGAGAGATGACCTACGAGCAGTACTTC. It specifies CASISGGEMTYEQYF.

The rearrangement uses TRBV29-1 and TRBJ2-3; maybe TRBD2 (6 bases). This CDR3 spans 12 amino acids. Germline loops: CDR1 SQVTM, CDR2 ANQGSEA. Trimming removed 7 bases at V and 2 bases at J, with 10 bases between. The CDR3 reads CSAGDSTDTQYF. The CDR3 region has the DNA TGCAGCGCGGGGGACTCCACAGATACGCAGTATTTT.

V gene TRBV4-2 combines with J gene TRBJ2-5, with TRBD2 identical over 12 bases. This CDR3 is 15 amino acids long. CDR1 and CDR2 from the germline V gene are LGHNA and YNFKEQ. J gave up 5 bases and V 1 base, and 2 bases lay outside the gene matches. The CDR3 DNA is TGTGCCAGCAGCCAAGGACTAGCGGGGGAGGAGACCCAGTACTTC. As protein: CASSQGLAGEETQYF.

V usage is TRBV4-2 and J usage is TRBJ2-3; 8 bases map to TRBD2. Germline CDR1 is LGHNA and CDR2 is YNFKEQ. There are 15 residues in the CDR3. V gave up 6 bases and J gave up 3 bases; unmatched junction bases: 8. CDR3 sequence (DNA): TGTGCCAGCAGGATCTTAGCGGGGTCGACAGATACGCAGTATTTT. This gives the protein CASRILAGSTDTQYF.

CDR3 DNA: TGCGCCAGCAGTCTGATCCGGGGAGGGCCTGATGGCTACACCTTC. It codes for CASSLIRGGPDGYTF. The chain employs TRBV5-1 and TRBJ1-2; the D is unclear. The CDR3 contains 15 residues. Germline V gene lookup returns CDR1 SGHRS and CDR2 YFSETQ. V was trimmed by 5 bases and J by 6 bases, leaving 20 bases between them.

The J gene is TRBJ1-1, the V gene TRBV29-1; 8 bases are a match to TRBD1. Losses at the gene ends were 3 bases for V and 4 bases for J; bases not matched to a gene: 4. The CDR3 spans 13 residues. The germline V gene has CDR1 SQVTM and CDR2 ANQGSEA. CDR3 region: CSVDQTGGTEAFF. CDR3 sequence (DNA): TGCAGCGTTGATCAAACAGGGGGCACTGAAGCTTTCTTT.

The chain recombines TRBV6-1 with TRBJ1-5, with D possibly being TRBD1 (5 bases). V was clipped by 3 bases and J by 5 bases, with 11 bases between them. The CDR3 sequence is 14 residues long. CDR1 is MNHNS and CDR2 is SASEGT in the germline V gene. CDR3: CASSDSGGDQPQHF. DNA for the CDR3: TGTGCCAGCAGTGACTCCGGGGGGGATCAGCCCCAGCATTTT.

This chain joins TRBV5-6 and TRBJ2-7, with TRBD1 identical over 9 bases. The ends lost 2 bases at V and 4 bases at J; junction bases unmatched: 7. Germline CDR1 is SGHDT and CDR2 is YYEEEE. This CDR3 comprises 15 residues. The CDR3 nucleotides read TGTGCCAGCAGCTTTGGGACAGGGCTTCGATACGAGCAGTACTTC. Residues: CASSFGTGLRYEQYF.

The chain has TRBV10-3 and TRBJ2-3; 7 bases match TRBD2. J gave up 0 bases and V 7 bases, and 4 bases lay outside the gene matches. The CDR3 has 14 amino acids. Germline values: CDR1 ENHRY, CDR2 SYGVKD. CDR3 loop: CAIKAGVSTDTQYF. In DNA, the CDR3 is TGTGCCATCAAGGCGGGGGTCAGCACAGATACGCAGTATTTT.

The rearrangement uses TRBV7-9 and TRBJ1-2; D is ambiguous. CDR1 is SEHNR and CDR2 is FQNEAQ in the germline V gene (reference sequence). The CDR3 is 12 amino acids. V lost 5 bases and J lost 8, with 12 bases in between. The CDR3 loop reads CASSPIMFGYTF. CDR3 DNA: TGTGCCAGCAGCCCTATCATGTTCGGCTACACCTTC.

This clone occurred once. The V call is TRBV18, the J call TRBJ2-5, with 7 bases lining up with TRBD2. Germline V gene sequence: CDR1 KGHSH, CDR2 LQKENI. The trim removed 5 bases at V and 3 bases at J, leaving 6 bases unmatched. This CDR3 is 14 amino acids long. The chain's CDR3 is CASSAAGEKETQYF. The CDR3 coding sequence is TGTGCCAGCTCAGCCGCGGGAGAAAAAGAGACCCAGTACTTC.

The chain is built from TRBV28 and TRBJ2-1; 8 bases line up with TRBD2. Germline assignment: CDR1 MDHEN and CDR2 SYDVKM. The CDR3 runs 15 residues. The trim removed 6 bases at V and 1 base at J, leaving 5 bases unmatched. CDR3 in amino acids: CASRSTSGSYNEQFF. The DNA of the CDR3 is TGTGCCAGCAGGAGTACTAGCGGATCCTACAATGAGCAGTTCTTC.

The chain is built from TRBV15 and TRBJ1-2; 8 nucleotides align to TRBD1. This CDR3 is built from 17 residues. The J segment lost 5 bases and the V segment lost 3 bases, leaving 14 bases of the junction unmatched. In germline, CDR1 is LNHNV, CDR2 YYDKDF (reference sequence). The CDR3 nucleotides read TGTGCCACCAGCAGCCGAGGACAGGGACGGGGAGGTTATGGCTACACCTTC. Translated: CATSSRGQGRGGYGYTF.

The J gene is TRBJ2-2, the V gene TRBV19; D not resolved. The CDR3 has 14 amino acids. V was shortened by 1 base and J by 1 base, with 4 bases between the two germline ends. CDR1 LNHDA and CDR2 SQIVND come from the germline V gene (reference sequence). The CDR3 region has the DNA TGTGCCAGTAGTATAGGACAGAACACCGGGGAGCTGTTTTTT. Its protein product is CASSIGQNTGELFF.

V usage is TRBV11-2 and J usage is TRBJ2-3; D might be TRBD1 (5 bases). Germline V gene lookup returns CDR1 SGHAT and CDR2 FQNNGV. This CDR3 is 15 amino acids long. The V end was cut by 0 bases, the J end by 2 bases, with 9 bases between. For the CDR3, the DNA is TGTGCCAGCAGCTTAGACAGGGATCACACAGATACGCAGTATTTT. Protein product: CASSLDRDHTDTQYF.

This chain uses TRBV7-2 with TRBJ1-5, with a weak D call TRBD1 (5 bases). CDR3 size: 16 residues. The V gene's germline CDR1 is SGHTA and CDR2 FQGNSA. The germline V and J ends were trimmed by 2 bases and 0 bases, with 11 bases remaining between them. The CDR3 coding sequence is TGTGCCAGCAGCTTAATGGGGGGTCCTAGCAATCAGCCCCAGCATTTT. This codes for CASSLMGGPSNQPQHF.

This chain links TRBV11-3 with TRBJ2-6; D is uncertain. The CDR3 extends over 15 amino acids. Trimming removed 5 bases from V and 1 base from J, with 9 bases in between. CDR1 is SGHNT and CDR2 is YENEEA in the germline V gene. The CDR3 sequence: CASSPSGSGANVLTF. The CDR3 region has the DNA TGTGCCAGCAGCCCGTCCGGGTCTGGGGCCAACGTCCTGACTTTC.

There are a few counts of this clone. The gene calls are TRBV2 and TRBJ2-4; D gene unclear. Per the germline V gene, CDR1 is SNHLY and CDR2 is FYNNEI. The V and J ends lost 7 bases and 1 base respectively, with 11 bases between them. The CDR3 runs to 14 residues. CDR3: CASMIDKAKNIQYF. The CDR3, as DNA: TGTGCCAGCATGATAGACAAGGCCAAAAACATTCAGTACTTC. Variable domain in full (rest from reference TRBV2 and TRBJ2-4): EPEVTQTPSHQVTQMGQEVILRCVPISNHLYFYWYRQILGQKVEFLVSFYNNEISEKSEIFDDQFSVERPDGSNFTLKIRSTKLEDSAMYFCASMIDKAKNIQYFGAGTRLSVL.

This chain joins TRBV28 and TRBJ1-4, with unresolved D. V was pared by 2 bases and J by 4 bases, with 11 bases between. The CDR3 extends over 15 amino acids. CDR1 and CDR2 (germline): MDHEN, SYDVKM. The CDR3 loop is CASSLEGILNEKLFF. The CDR3 nucleotides read TGTGCCAGCAGTTTAGAGGGAATCCTTAATGAAAAACTGTTTTTT.

The gene calls are TRBV5-1 and TRBJ2-1; 12 nucleotides match TRBD1. The germline CDR1 and CDR2 sequences are SGHRS and YFSETQ. The CDR3 extends over 15 amino acids. The J segment lost 9 bases and the V segment lost 4 bases, leaving 8 bases of the junction unmatched. The CDR3 reads CASSPTGQGALEQFF. In DNA form, the CDR3 reads TGCGCCAGCAGCCCGACGGGACAGGGGGCCCTTGAGCAGTTCTTC.

In this sample, this clone turned up once. The chain links TRBV7-9 to TRBJ1-3; D might be TRBD1 (5 bases). The CDR3 runs to 12 residues. Germline V gives CDR1 SEHNR, CDR2 FQNEAQ (reference sequence). The V and J ends lost 5 bases and 9 bases respectively, with 11 bases between them. The CDR3 DNA sequence: TGTGCCAGCAGCCGGGACTTACTCACCATATATTTT. It yields the protein CASSRDLLTIYF.